Shown below are 20 T cell receptor beta chains from a single sample sequenced in a study of T cell responses to AZD1222 COVID-19 vaccine. Sequenced by immunoSEQ multiplex PCR; TCRdb stores in-frame clones only, minus some. The sample includes 60,000 to 95,000 clones, about nine tenths of them seen just once. Source: peripheral blood, taken 28 days after the second AZD1222 dose. These receptors were taken from an adult who received the AZD1222 COVID-19 vaccine.

J is TRBJ1-3 and V is TRBV12-3 or TRBV12-4; D uncertain. The CDR3 length is 12 residues. Trimming took 5 bases from V and 5 from J, leaving 7 bases between them. The CDR3 region is CASSQSRNTIYF. CDR3 nucleotides: TGTGCCAGCAGTCAATCAAGAAACACCATATATTTT.

The rearrangement links TRBV2 to TRBJ2-7; D perhaps matches TRBD1 (6 bases). The CDR3 runs 14 residues. The germline V gene has CDR1 SNHLY and CDR2 FYNNEI. The germline V and J ends were trimmed by 6 bases and 2 bases, with 14 bases remaining between them. The CDR3 is CASREQGSTYEQYF. CDR3 in DNA: TGTGCCAGCAGGGAACAGGGTTCTACCTACGAGCAGTACTTC.

The chain recombines TRBV14 with TRBJ1-1, with 9 bases aligning to TRBD1. The CDR3 contains 15 residues. Germline V gives CDR1 SGHDN, CDR2 FVKESK. J gave up 2 bases and V 5 bases, and 6 bases lay outside the gene matches. CDR3 residues: CASSTRQGGNTEAFF. Here the CDR3 DNA reads TGTGCCAGCAGCACTCGACAGGGGGGAAACACTGAAGCTTTCTTT.

This rearrangement joins TRBV15 to TRBJ1-6, with D unresolved. The CDR3 contains 13 residues. Germline V CDR1 and CDR2: LNHNV, YYDKDF (reference sequence). Trimming stripped 6 bases from V and 8 bases from J, with 11 bases between. CDR3 nucleotides: TGTGCCACCAGGGGTCTCGGGGATTCACCCCTCCACTTT. Encoded protein: CATRGLGDSPLHF.

V gene TRBV4-2 combines with J gene TRBJ1-1; D might be TRBD1 (5 bases). The V end lost 3 bases, the J end lost 0 bases, and 11 bases lay between the germline ends. Germline lookup yields CDR1 LGHNA and CDR2 YNFKEQ. This CDR3 contains 15 residues. The CDR3 coding sequence is TGTGCCAGCAGCCATTACCGAGGGGTGAACACTGAAGCTTTCTTT. Translated: CASSHYRGVNTEAFF.

This clone is a singleton in its sample. The V and J genes are TRBV7-9 and TRBJ2-7; the D is unclear. Trimming stripped 10 bases from V and 2 bases from J, with 15 bases between. The CDR3 extends over 13 amino acids. Germline lookup yields CDR1 SEHNR and CDR2 FQNEAQ (reference sequence). The CDR3 protein is CATDGSKTYEQYF. The CDR3 DNA sequence: TGTGCCACCGACGGGTCGAAAACCTACGAGCAGTACTTC.

The gene calls are TRBV19 and TRBJ2-3; 9 bases match TRBD1. The CDR3 is 13 amino acids. Germline V gene data show CDR1 as LNHDA and CDR2 as SQIVND (reference sequence). V dropped 11 bases and J dropped 3; count of bases not matched to a gene: 6. The CDR3 sequence: CASWDRVTDTQYF. The CDR3 bases are TGTGCCTCCTGGGACAGGGTAACAGATACGCAGTATTTT.

The rearrangement joins TRBV24-1 to TRBJ2-2; tentatively, D is TRBD2 (6 bases). Per germline, CDR1 KGHDR and CDR2 SFDVKD. This CDR3 is built from 17 residues. V gave up 6 bases and J gave up 0 bases, with 16 bases separating them. CDR3 protein: CATSPQGLTSNTGELFF. The CDR3 DNA follows: TGTGCCACCAGTCCCCAGGGACTTACCTCGAACACCGGGGAGCTGTTTTTT.

This clone was seen once. J is TRBJ2-6 and V is TRBV7-2; possible D gene TRBD2, 5 bases. Germline CDR1 reads SGHTA; CDR2 reads FQGNSA. V was clipped by 5 bases and J by 0 bases, with 14 bases between them. The length of the CDR3 is 17 residues. Here the CDR3 reads CASSEAGRYSGANVLTF. CDR3 nucleotide sequence: TGTGCCAGCAGCGAGGCGGGCAGATACTCTGGGGCCAACGTCCTGACTTTC.

The V call is TRBV5-5, the J call TRBJ1-2; D call uncertain. Germline values: CDR1 SGHKS, CDR2 YYEKEE (reference sequence). The CDR3 sequence is 16 residues long. Trimming shortened V by 2 bases and J by 6 bases, and 20 bases separated the two germline ends. CDR3 loop: CASSFRDWERSNGYTF. DNA for the CDR3: TGTGCCAGCAGCTTCAGAGACTGGGAGCGGAGCAATGGCTACACCTTC.

The chain links TRBV5-4 to TRBJ1-2; the match to TRBD1 covers 8 bases. This CDR3 spans 16 amino acids. CDR1 SGHNT and CDR2 YYREEE come from the germline V gene (reference sequence). After removal of 4 bases from V and 7 bases from J, the junction contained 15 bases not matched to a gene. The CDR3 here is CASSQGTDRVYSGYTF. The CDR3 DNA reads TGTGCCAGCAGCCAGGGGACGGACAGGGTTTACAGTGGCTACACCTTC.

The chain links TRBV16 to TRBJ1-1; TRBD1 aligns across 8 bases. CDR3 size: 14 residues. Germline V gene data show CDR1 as KGHSY and CDR2 as FQNENV. The ends lost 6 bases at V and 5 bases at J; junction bases unmatched: 8. The CDR3, as DNA: TGTGCCAGCAGACAGGGGACAGGACCAACTGAAGCTTTCTTT. It encodes CASRQGTGPTEAFF.

This clone has just a few counts. The chain employs TRBV5-1 and TRBJ1-4; possible D gene TRBD1, 5 bases. Germline V gene data show CDR1 as SGHRS and CDR2 as YFSETQ. The V end was cut by 4 bases, the J end by 4 bases, with 17 bases between. This CDR3 region has 16 residues. CDR3 amino acids: CASSPGVGGINEKLFF. In nucleotides, the CDR3 is TGCGCCAGCAGCCCTGGCGTTGGGGGTATTAATGAAAAACTGTTTTTT. The full variable domain, rest sourced from reference TRBV5-1 and TRBJ1-4, is KAGVTQTPRYLIKTRGQQVTLSCSPISGHRSVSWYQQTPGQGLQFLFEYFSETQRNKGNFPGRFSGRQFSNSRSEMNVSTLELGDSALYLCASSPGVGGINEKLFFGSGTQLSVL.

This chain uses TRBV9 with TRBJ1-1; a possible D gene is TRBD1 (5 bases). V was clipped by 4 bases and J by 4 bases, with 11 bases between them. This CDR3 contains 13 residues. The germline V gene has CDR1 SGDLS and CDR2 YYNGEE. The CDR3 DNA reads as TGTGCCAGCAGCACAGGCCGAGGCACTGAAGCTTTCTTT. This encodes CASSTGRGTEAFF.

This clone appeared a few times. CDR3 region: CASSDMAINTGELFF. DNA of the CDR3: TGTGCCAGCAGTGATATGGCGATTAACACCGGGGAGCTGTTTTTT. J is TRBJ2-2 and V is TRBV6-1; D uncertain. The CDR3 covers 15 residues. With 3 bases removed from V and 2 bases from J, the gap between germline ends came to 10 bases. Per the germline V gene, CDR1 is MNHNS and CDR2 is SASEGT.

This chain links TRBV7-2 with TRBJ2-6; D is perhaps TRBD1 or TRBD2 (6 bases each). The CDR3 runs 16 residues. V lost 5 bases to trimming and J lost 1 base, with 12 bases between them. Per the germline V gene, CDR1 is SGHTA and CDR2 is FQGNSA. CDR3 nucleotides: TGTGCCAGCAGCCATAGGGGGGTATCTGGGGCCAACGTCCTGACTTTC. Its translation: CASSHRGVSGANVLTF.

This chain connects TRBV21-1 to TRBJ1-6; the D segment call TRBD1 is taken from the table without a DNA check. TRBV21-1 is a listed pseudogene. The CDR3 covers 18 residues. This CDR3 reads CASSKVIFGDRTNSPLHF. CDR3 DNA sequence: TGTGCCAGCAGCAAAGTCATTTTCGGGGACAGGACTAATTCACCCCTCCACTTT.

Only one count was recorded for this clone. The chain links TRBV11-1 to TRBJ1-6; D possibly corresponds to TRBD1 (5 bases). The CDR3 covers 15 residues. Trimming stripped 6 bases from V and 7 bases from J, with 16 bases between. The germline gives CDR1 SGHAT, CDR2 FQDESV (reference sequence). CDR3 residues: CASSYQGGGNSPLHF. The CDR3 nucleotides are TGTGCCAGCAGTTATCAGGGAGGCGGCAATTCACCCCTCCACTTT.

This chain joins TRBV30 and TRBJ1-5, with TRBD1 matching over 8 bases. The length of the CDR3 is 14 residues. The J segment lost 3 bases and the V segment lost 4 bases, leaving 5 bases of the junction unmatched. Germline-derived CDR1 and CDR2 are GTSNPN and SVGIG (reference sequence). The CDR3 spells CAWTGTGFNQPQHF. The CDR3 bases are TGTGCCTGGACTGGGACAGGATTCAATCAGCCCCAGCATTTT.

The chain carries TRBV20-1 and TRBJ2-7, with D uncertain. Germline assignment: CDR1 DFQATT and CDR2 SNEGSKA (reference sequence). Deletions cut 2 bases from V and 3 bases from J, with 5 bases between. The CDR3 is 11 residues long. In nucleotides, the CDR3 is TGCAGTGCTAGAAAAGTCTACGAGCAGTACTTC. Translation: CSARKVYEQYF.